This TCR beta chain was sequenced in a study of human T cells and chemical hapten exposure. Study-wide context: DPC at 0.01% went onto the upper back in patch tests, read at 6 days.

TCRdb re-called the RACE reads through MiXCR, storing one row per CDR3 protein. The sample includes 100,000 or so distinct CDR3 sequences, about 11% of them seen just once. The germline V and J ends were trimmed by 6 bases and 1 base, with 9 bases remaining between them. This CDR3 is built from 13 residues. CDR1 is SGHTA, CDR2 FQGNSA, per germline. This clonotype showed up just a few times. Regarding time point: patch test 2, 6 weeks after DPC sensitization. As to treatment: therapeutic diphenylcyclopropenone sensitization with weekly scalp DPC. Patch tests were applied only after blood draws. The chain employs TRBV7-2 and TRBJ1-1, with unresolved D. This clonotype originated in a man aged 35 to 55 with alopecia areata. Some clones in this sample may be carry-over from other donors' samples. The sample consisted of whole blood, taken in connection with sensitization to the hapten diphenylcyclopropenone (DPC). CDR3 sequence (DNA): TGTGCCAGCAGTACAGCCACGAACACTGAAGCTTTCTTT. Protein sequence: CASSTATNTEAFF.